These 15 T cell receptor beta chains were sequenced from one sample in a study of identical twins. TCRdb independently ran MiXCR on the 5' RACE reads; one entry per CDR3 protein. Of about 1.7 million distinct CDR3 sequences listed, roughly 35% are singletons. The source material was cord blood. The source is a newborn girl in good health.

This clonotype appeared a few times. Sequence at one end of the junction differs from germline and may be a read error. The CDR3 reads CSATGGAGNQPQHF. The CDR3 nucleotides are TGCAGTGCTACAGGGGGCGCCGGGAATCAGCCTCAGCATTTT. This chain connects TRBV20-1 to TRBJ1-5; TRBD1 matches at 8 bases. This CDR3 spans 14 amino acids. Per the germline V gene, CDR1 is DFQATT and CDR2 is SNEGSKA (reference sequence).

This clonotype has just a few counts. The J gene is TRBJ2-7, the V gene TRBV10-3; 9 positions match TRBD1. V was clipped by 7 bases and J by 4 bases; unmatched bases: 8. In germline, CDR1 is ENHRY, CDR2 SYGVKD. CDR3 length: 14 residues. For the CDR3, the DNA is TGTGCCATCAATACACACAGGGGGCAGTACGAGCAGTACTTC. It specifies CAINTHRGQYEQYF.

A word on this clonotype: Germline and junction disagree at one end, which may indicate a read error. Here the CDR3 reads CTSSLNRDLTYNEQFF. The CDR3 DNA reads as TGCACCAGCAGCCTAAACCGGGACTTAACCTACAATGAGCAGTTCTTC. V is TRBV4-1 and J is TRBJ2-1; D possibly corresponds to TRBD2 (6 bases). CDR3 size: 16 residues. CDR1 is MGHRA and CDR2 is YSYEKL in the germline V gene.

This clonotype was observed many times. The V and J genes are TRBV7-9 and TRBJ1-6; D not resolved. Germline V lookup: CDR1 SEHNR, CDR2 FQNEAQ (reference sequence). Trimming removed 2 bases from V and 9 bases from J, with 5 bases in between. This CDR3 spans 12 amino acids. The chain's CDR3 is CASSLTGSPLHF. CDR3 nucleotide sequence: TGTGCCAGCAGCTTAACGGGTTCACCCCTCCACTTT. Variable domain in full (rest from reference TRBV7-9 and TRBJ1-6): DTGVSQNPRHKITKRGQNVTFRCDPISEHNRLYWYRQTLGQGPEFLTYFQNEAQLEKSRLLSDRFSAERPKGSFSTLEIQRTEQGDSAMYLCASSLTGSPLHFGNGTRLTVT.

The chain combines TRBV5-1 with TRBJ2-4, with D perhaps TRBD2 (5 bases). Germline V gene sequence: CDR1 SGHRS, CDR2 YFSETQ. V shed 3 bases and J shed 3 bases, with 10 bases lying between them. The CDR3 contains 14 residues. The CDR3 sequence is CASSSFGNKNIQYF. CDR3 nucleotides: TGCGCCAGCAGCTCCTTCGGGAACAAAAACATTCAGTACTTC.

The chain couples TRBV20-1 to TRBJ1-2; D perhaps matches TRBD1 (6 bases). Trimming removed 5 bases at V and 4 bases at J, with 11 bases between. The length of the CDR3 is 12 residues. Per the germline V gene, CDR1 is DFQATT and CDR2 is SNEGSKA (reference sequence). The CDR3 sequence is CSAHRVTYGYTF. The CDR3, as DNA: TGCAGTGCTCACAGGGTTACCTATGGCTACACCTTC.

The V call is TRBV27, the J call TRBJ2-1, with 7 positions matching TRBD2. CDR1 is MNHEY and CDR2 is SMNVEV in the germline V gene (reference sequence). This CDR3 has 14 residues. After removal of 10 bases from V and 4 bases from J, the junction contained 10 bases not matched to a gene. CDR3 protein: CATRREAAYNEQFF. CDR3 bases: TGTGCCACGAGACGGGAGGCGGCGTACAATGAGCAGTTCTTC.

This clonotype showed up just a few times. V and J are TRBV18 and TRBJ2-5, with D perhaps assigned TRBD1 or TRBD2 (6 bases each). Germline assignment: CDR1 KGHSH and CDR2 LQKENI. This CDR3 region has 17 residues. The V and J ends lost 3 bases and 2 bases respectively, with 19 bases between them. CDR3 bases: TGTGCCAGCTCACCGCCGGGGGCCGTCCCAATTCAAGAGACCCAGTACTTC. It specifies CASSPPGAVPIQETQYF.

This chain joins TRBV7-2 and TRBJ2-7; 10 bases match TRBD1. The V gene's germline CDR1 is SGHTA and CDR2 FQGNSA. With 1 base clipped from V and 3 bases from J, the junction kept 18 bases outside the gene matches. The CDR3 is 20 residues long. The CDR3 DNA reads as TGTGCCAGCAGCTTAGGAGGCCCCCGGGACAGGGGCCCCCTGAGCTACGAGCAGTACTTC. Translating it yields CASSLGGPRDRGPLSYEQYF.

In this sample, this clonotype turned up a few times. For the CDR3, the DNA is TGTGCCATCAGTGTAGGATTTTCGGGTTTGAGGAGGGCCGCCTACAATGAGCAGTTCTTC. Its protein is CAISVGFSGLRRAAYNEQFF. The rearrangement links TRBV10-3 to TRBJ2-1; D is perhaps TRBD2 (6 bases). The ends were cut back, 4 bases at V and 2 bases at J, with 27 bases in the middle. The CDR3 runs 20 residues. Germline CDR1 and CDR2: ENHRY and SYGVKD.

This clonotype was found many times. V usage is TRBV29-1 and J usage is TRBJ2-3, with TRBD2 matching over 9 bases. The ends lost 3 bases at V and 6 bases at J; junction bases unmatched: 4. The CDR3 extends over 13 amino acids. Germline V gene data show CDR1 as SQVTM and CDR2 as ANQGSEA. Here the CDR3 DNA reads TGCAGCGTTGATAGCGGGGGTGGGGATACGCAGTATTTT. This translates into CSVDSGGGDTQYF.

This CDR3 is CASSDDGSYEQYF. The CDR3 bases are TGTGCCAGCAGTGATGATGGCTCCTACGAGCAGTACTTC. The chain employs TRBV2 and TRBJ2-7, with unresolved D. The V and J ends lost 3 bases and 0 bases respectively, with 6 bases between them. The CDR3 sequence is 13 residues long. CDR1 and CDR2 (germline): SNHLY, FYNNEI.

This clonotype has more than one count but fewer than ten. The chain recombines TRBV7-9 with TRBJ1-1; D perhaps matches TRBD1 (6 bases). CDR3 length: 14 amino acids. Per the germline V gene, CDR1 is SEHNR and CDR2 is FQNEAQ (reference sequence). The V end was cut by 5 bases, the J end by 7 bases, with 17 bases between. CDR3 amino acids: CASSPSRGNGEAFF. Written as DNA, the CDR3 is TGTGCCAGCAGCCCAAGCAGGGGTAACGGTGAAGCTTTCTTT. Based on the CDR3 plus reference TRBV7-9 and TRBJ1-1, the full variable domain is DTGVSQNPRHKITKRGQNVTFRCDPISEHNRLYWYRQTLGQGPEFLTYFQNEAQLEKSRLLSDRFSAERPKGSFSTLEIQRTEQGDSAMYLCASSPSRGNGEAFFGQGTRLTVV.

The chain carries TRBV4-1 and TRBJ2-2, with 10 bases lining up with TRBD2. The CDR3 is 17 amino acids. The germline CDR1 and CDR2 sequences are MGHRA and YSYEKL. Trimming cost V 3 bases and J 6 bases; bases outside gene matches: 10. Written as DNA, the CDR3 is TGCGCCAGCAGCCATTTAACTATAGCGGGGGGCGCCGGGGAGCTGTTTTTT. It codes for CASSHLTIAGGAGELFF.

This clonotype was found a few times. V and J are TRBV20-1 and TRBJ2-7; no reliable D call. CDR3 length equals 12 residues. The germline V gene encodes CDR1 DFQATT and CDR2 SNEGSKA (reference sequence). The ends were cut back, 1 base at V and 2 bases at J, with 6 bases in the middle. This CDR3 is CSARVDAYEQYF. The CDR3 bases are TGCAGTGCTAGAGTGGATGCCTACGAGCAGTACTTC.